These 15 T cell receptor beta chains share one sample of origin, sequenced in a study of blood T cell repertoires in COVID-19. Profiling relied on immunoSEQ multiplex PCR, and the TCRdb table lists in-frame clones only, not all of them. The sample lists 200,000 to 250,000 clones, 90% occurring once. Sequences were obtained from PBMCs or T cells enriched from blood (not recorded which). These TCRs come from a man aged 25 to 40 who had been exposed to COVID-19.

V gene TRBV4-1 combines with J gene TRBJ1-1, with D maybe TRBD1 (6 bases). V lost 1 base and J 6 bases, leaving 15 bases between the germline ends. Germline V CDR1 and CDR2: MGHRA, YSYEKL. The CDR3 has 15 residues. The CDR3 spells CASSQVDSRGPEAFF. The CDR3 region has the DNA TGCGCCAGCAGCCAAGTGGACAGCCGTGGCCCTGAAGCTTTCTTT.

The chain uses TRBV2 and TRBJ1-2; the match to TRBD1 covers 11 bases. The CDR3 totals 13 residues. Looked up from germline, CDR1 is SNHLY and CDR2 is FYNNEI. Trimming took 6 bases from V and 9 from J; bases not matched to a gene: 6. CDR3 in amino acids: CASRNRDRGSYTF. CDR3 DNA sequence: TGTGCCAGCAGGAACCGGGACAGGGGGAGCTACACCTTC.

This chain links TRBV28 with TRBJ2-2, with D perhaps matching TRBD2 (6 bases). The V end lost 4 bases, the J end lost 4 bases, and 13 bases lay between the germline ends. In germline, CDR1 is MDHEN, CDR2 SYDVKM. The CDR3 is 15 amino acids. The CDR3 is CASSSTGTLTGELFF. CDR3 nucleotides: TGTGCCAGCAGTTCCACCGGGACTCTCACCGGGGAGCTGTTTTTT. The full variable domain, completed using reference TRBV28 and TRBJ2-2, is DVKVTQSSRYLVKRTGEKVFLECVQDMDHENMFWYRQDPGLGLRLIYFSYDVKMKEKGDIPEGYSVSREKKERFSLILESASTNQTSMYLCASSSTGTLTGELFFGEGSRLTVL.

Here the CDR3 reads CASGQSPSNQPQHF. The CDR3 DNA reads TGTGCCAGCGGACAGTCTCCTAGCAATCAGCCCCAGCATTTT. This chain uses TRBV27 with TRBJ1-5; possible D gene TRBD1, 6 bases. The germline V gene has CDR1 MNHEY and CDR2 SMNVEV (reference sequence). Trimming stripped 8 bases from V and 0 bases from J, with 11 bases between. The CDR3 totals 14 residues.

The gene calls are TRBV6-1 and TRBJ1-2; 10 bases are a match to TRBD1. Germline CDR1 is MNHNS and CDR2 is SASEGT. The trim removed 3 bases at V and 11 bases at J, leaving 9 bases unmatched. This CDR3 comprises 14 residues. The chain's CDR3 is CASSELGQGKRYTF. The CDR3 region has the DNA TGTGCCAGCAGTGAGTTGGGACAGGGGAAAAGATACACCTTC.

V is TRBV27 and J is TRBJ2-7, with D perhaps TRBD1 (5 bases). The CDR3 has 12 amino acids. Germline-derived CDR1 and CDR2 are MNHEY and SMNVEV (reference sequence). V was cut by 6 bases and J by 3 bases, with 9 bases left in between. The chain's CDR3 is CASRARDYEQYF. CDR3 bases: TGTGCCAGCAGGGCCAGGGACTACGAGCAGTACTTC.

V and J are TRBV10-3 and TRBJ2-2, with 7 bases fitting TRBD2. The V segment lost 6 bases and the J segment 1 base; nucleotides outside the gene matches: 5. Germline V gene sequence: CDR1 ENHRY, CDR2 SYGVKD. The CDR3 is made up of 15 amino acids. In DNA form, the CDR3 reads TGTGCCATCAGCCCTGGGACTATGAACACCGGGGAGCTGTTTTTT. Encoded protein: CAISPGTMNTGELFF.

The chain has TRBV18 and TRBJ2-3; TRBD2 agrees at 14 bases. CDR1 is KGHSH, CDR2 LQKENI, per germline. The CDR3 is 20 residues long. Trimming removed 3 bases from V and 4 bases from J; junction bases left unmatched: 15. The CDR3 region is CASSPYAQLTSGGASDTQYF. DNA of the CDR3: TGTGCCAGCTCACCTTATGCCCAATTGACTAGCGGGGGGGCCTCAGATACGCAGTATTTT. The entire variable domain, with the rest obtained from reference TRBV18 and TRBJ2-3, is as follows: NAGVMQNPRHLVRRRGQEARLRCSPMKGHSHVYWYRQLPEEGLKFMVYLQKENIIDESGMPKERFSAEFPKEGPSILRIQQVVRGDSAAYFCASSPYAQLTSGGASDTQYFGPGTRLTVL.

The chain carries TRBV7-2 and TRBJ1-2; D possibly corresponds to TRBD1 (5 bases). The CDR3 sequence is 13 residues long. V lost 5 bases and J 2 bases, leaving 9 bases between the germline ends. The V gene's germline CDR1 is SGHTA and CDR2 FQGNSA. The CDR3 sequence is CASSPRENYGYTF. CDR3 DNA: TGTGCCAGCAGCCCCAGGGAAAACTATGGCTACACCTTC.

This chain connects TRBV6-6 to TRBJ1-6, with a weak D call TRBD1 (5 bases). CDR1 is MNHNY and CDR2 is SVGAGI in the germline V gene (reference sequence). CDR3 length: 17 amino acids. With 5 bases removed from V and 0 bases from J, the gap between germline ends came to 14 bases. The CDR3 loop is CASSLGGDFSYNSPLHF. As DNA, the CDR3 is TGTGCCAGCAGTCTTGGAGGGGACTTCTCCTATAATTCACCCCTCCACTTT.

The chain joins TRBV25-1 to TRBJ2-2; possibly TRBD1 for D (6 bases). Germline loops: CDR1 MGHDK, CDR2 SYGVNS. This CDR3 has 14 residues. The germline V and J ends were trimmed by 3 bases and 5 bases, with 10 bases remaining between them. CDR3 bases: TGTGCCAGCAGTGATACAGGGCGAACCGGGGAGCTGTTTTTT. Translated, it gives CASSDTGRTGELFF. Together with reference TRBV25-1 and TRBJ2-2, the CDR3 gives the full variable domain: EADIYQTPRYLVIGTGKKITLECSQTMGHDKMYWYQQDPGMELHLIHYSYGVNSTEKGDLSSESTVSRIRTEHFPLTLESARPSHTSQYLCASSDTGRTGELFFGEGSRLTVL.

This chain uses TRBV7-9 with TRBJ2-3, with 10 bases fitting TRBD1. The CDR3 is 15 residues long. The junction had 8 bases not matched to a gene; V was cut back by 8 bases and J by 3 bases. CDR1 and CDR2 (germline): SEHNR, FQNEAQ (reference sequence). The CDR3 coding sequence is TGTGCCAGCGCCGACAGGGGGCTGGTAACAGATACGCAGTATTTT. It codes for CASADRGLVTDTQYF.

This sequence joins TRBV5-5 and TRBJ1-5; 9 nucleotides align to TRBD1. The V segment lost 2 bases and the J segment 4 bases; nucleotides outside the gene matches: 1. The CDR3 covers 14 residues. CDR1 SGHKS and CDR2 YYEKEE come from the germline V gene (reference sequence). The CDR3 region is CASSFGQGNQPQHF. The CDR3, as DNA: TGTGCCAGCAGCTTTGGACAGGGGAATCAGCCCCAGCATTTT.

DNA of the CDR3: TGCGCCAGCAGCCCTCGGGACAGTCCCTTGGAAAAACTGTTTTTT. This translates into CASSPRDSPLEKLFF. The chain combines TRBV4-1 with TRBJ1-4, with 7 bases identical to TRBD1. Germline loops: CDR1 MGHRA, CDR2 YSYEKL. Trimming cost V 4 bases and J 8 bases; bases outside gene matches: 10. The CDR3 length is 15 residues.

The chain carries TRBV27 and TRBJ1-2; TRBD1 matches at 7 bases. Trimming removed 3 bases from V and 5 bases from J; junction bases left unmatched: 12. CDR3 length: 16 amino acids. Germline loops: CDR1 MNHEY, CDR2 SMNVEV (reference sequence). Written as DNA, the CDR3 is TGTGCCAGCAGTTTCACCTCGACAGGGATCAGATATGGCTACACCTTC. It yields the protein CASSFTSTGIRYGYTF.